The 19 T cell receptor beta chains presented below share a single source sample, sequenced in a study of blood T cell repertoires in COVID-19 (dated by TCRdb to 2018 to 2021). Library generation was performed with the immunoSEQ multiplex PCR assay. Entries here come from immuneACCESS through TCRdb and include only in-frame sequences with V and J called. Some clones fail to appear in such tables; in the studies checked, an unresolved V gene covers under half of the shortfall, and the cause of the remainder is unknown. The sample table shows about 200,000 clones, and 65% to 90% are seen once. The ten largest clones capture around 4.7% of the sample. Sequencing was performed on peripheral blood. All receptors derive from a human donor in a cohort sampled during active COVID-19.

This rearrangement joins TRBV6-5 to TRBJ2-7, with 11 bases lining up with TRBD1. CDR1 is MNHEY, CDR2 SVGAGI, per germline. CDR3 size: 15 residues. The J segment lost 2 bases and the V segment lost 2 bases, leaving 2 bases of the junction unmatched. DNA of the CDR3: TGTGCCAGCAGTTACAGGACAGGGGGCCCCTACGAGCAGTACTTC. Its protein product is CASSYRTGGPYEQYF.

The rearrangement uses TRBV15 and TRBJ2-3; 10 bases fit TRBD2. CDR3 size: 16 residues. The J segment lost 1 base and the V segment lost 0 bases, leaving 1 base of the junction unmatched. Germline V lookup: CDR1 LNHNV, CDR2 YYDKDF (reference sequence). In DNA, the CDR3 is TGTGCCACCAGCAGAGAAGGGACTAGCGGCACAGATACGCAGTATTTT. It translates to CATSREGTSGTDTQYF.

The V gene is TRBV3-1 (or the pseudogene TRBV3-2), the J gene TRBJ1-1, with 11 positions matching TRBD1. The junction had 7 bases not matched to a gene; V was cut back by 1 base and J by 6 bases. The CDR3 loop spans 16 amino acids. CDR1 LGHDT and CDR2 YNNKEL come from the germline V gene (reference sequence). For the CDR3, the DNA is TGTGCCAGCAGCCAAGCAAGGGACAGGGGGATCGCTGAAGCTTTCTTT. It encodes CASSQARDRGIAEAFF.

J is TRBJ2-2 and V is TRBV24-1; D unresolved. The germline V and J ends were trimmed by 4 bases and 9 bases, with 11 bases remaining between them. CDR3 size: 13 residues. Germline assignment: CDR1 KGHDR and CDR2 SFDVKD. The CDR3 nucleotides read TGTGCCACCAGTGACCAAAACACGCGGGAGCTGTTTTTT. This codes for CATSDQNTRELFF.

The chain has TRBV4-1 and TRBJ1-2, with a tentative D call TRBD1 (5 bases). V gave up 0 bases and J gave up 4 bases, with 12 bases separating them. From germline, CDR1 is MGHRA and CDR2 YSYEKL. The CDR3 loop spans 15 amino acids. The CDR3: CASSQDSGKGYGYTF. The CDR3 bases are TGCGCCAGCAGCCAAGATTCAGGGAAGGGCTATGGCTACACCTTC.

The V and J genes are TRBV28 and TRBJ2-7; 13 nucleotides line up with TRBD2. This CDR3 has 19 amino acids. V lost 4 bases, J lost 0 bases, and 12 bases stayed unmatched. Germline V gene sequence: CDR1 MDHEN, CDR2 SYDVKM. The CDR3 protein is CASSSRLAGGSTSSYEQYF. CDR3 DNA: TGTGCCAGCAGTTCCCGACTAGCGGGAGGTTCCACAAGCTCCTACGAGCAGTACTTC.

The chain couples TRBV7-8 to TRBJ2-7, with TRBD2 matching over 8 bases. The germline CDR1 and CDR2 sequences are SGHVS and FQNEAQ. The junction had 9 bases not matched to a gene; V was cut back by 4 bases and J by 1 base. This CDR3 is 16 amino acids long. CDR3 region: CASSSTLTSASYEQYF. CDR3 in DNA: TGTGCCAGCAGCTCAACCCTGACTAGCGCTTCCTACGAGCAGTACTTC.

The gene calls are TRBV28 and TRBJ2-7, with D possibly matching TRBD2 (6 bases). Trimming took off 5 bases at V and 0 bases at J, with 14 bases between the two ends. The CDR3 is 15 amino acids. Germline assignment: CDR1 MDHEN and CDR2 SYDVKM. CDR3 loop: CASSPAGGLSYEQYF. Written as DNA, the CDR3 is TGTGCCAGCAGTCCCGCTGGAGGGCTCTCCTACGAGCAGTACTTC.

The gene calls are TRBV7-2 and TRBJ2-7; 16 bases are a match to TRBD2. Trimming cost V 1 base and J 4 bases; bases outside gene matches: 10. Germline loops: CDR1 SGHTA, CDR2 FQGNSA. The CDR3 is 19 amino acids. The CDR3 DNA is TGTGCCAGCAGCTTAGTGGGACTAGCGGGAGGGGTGGGGCTATACGAGCAGTACTTC. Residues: CASSLVGLAGGVGLYEQYF.

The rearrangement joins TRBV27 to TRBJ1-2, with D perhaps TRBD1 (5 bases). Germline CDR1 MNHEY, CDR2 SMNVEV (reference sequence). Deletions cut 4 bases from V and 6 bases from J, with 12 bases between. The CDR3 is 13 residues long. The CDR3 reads CASSYSGFNGYTF. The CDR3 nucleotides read TGTGCCAGCAGTTATTCAGGGTTTAATGGCTACACCTTC.

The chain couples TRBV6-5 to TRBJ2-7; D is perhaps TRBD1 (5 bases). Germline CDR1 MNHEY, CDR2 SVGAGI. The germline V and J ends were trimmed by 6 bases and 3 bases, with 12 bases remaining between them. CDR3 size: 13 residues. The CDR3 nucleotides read TGTGCCAGCAGCCCGCGACAGCTCTACGAGCAGTACTTC. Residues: CASSPRQLYEQYF.

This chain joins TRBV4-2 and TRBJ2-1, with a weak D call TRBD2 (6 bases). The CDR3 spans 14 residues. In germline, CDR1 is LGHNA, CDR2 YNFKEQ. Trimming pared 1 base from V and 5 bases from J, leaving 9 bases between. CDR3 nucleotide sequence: TGTGCCAGCAGCCAAGCCGGGAGCCACAATGAGCAGTTCTTC. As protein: CASSQAGSHNEQFF.

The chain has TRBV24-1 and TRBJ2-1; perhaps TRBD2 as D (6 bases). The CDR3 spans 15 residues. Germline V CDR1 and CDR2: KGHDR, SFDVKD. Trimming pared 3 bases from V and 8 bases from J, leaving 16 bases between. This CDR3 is CATSDEVAALDEQFF. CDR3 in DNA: TGTGCCACCAGTGATGAGGTAGCGGCCTTGGATGAGCAGTTCTTC.

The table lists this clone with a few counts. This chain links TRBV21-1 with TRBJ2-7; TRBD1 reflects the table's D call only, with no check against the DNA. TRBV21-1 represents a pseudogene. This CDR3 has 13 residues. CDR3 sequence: CASNSGTGHEQYF. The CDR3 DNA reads TGTGCCAGCAACTCCGGGACAGGGCACGAGCAGTACTTC.

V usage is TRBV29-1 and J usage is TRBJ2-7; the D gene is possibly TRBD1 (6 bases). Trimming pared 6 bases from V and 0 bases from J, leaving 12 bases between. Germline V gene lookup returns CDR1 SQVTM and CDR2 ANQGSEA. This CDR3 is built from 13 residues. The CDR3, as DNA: TGCAGCGTCCTTACAGGGAGCTCCTACGAGCAGTACTTC. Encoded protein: CSVLTGSSYEQYF.

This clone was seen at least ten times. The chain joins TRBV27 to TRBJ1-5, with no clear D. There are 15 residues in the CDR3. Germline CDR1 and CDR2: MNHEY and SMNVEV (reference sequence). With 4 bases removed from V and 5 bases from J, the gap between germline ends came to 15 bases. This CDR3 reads CASSSSTPLDQPQHF. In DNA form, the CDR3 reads TGTGCCAGCAGTTCCTCGACACCCCTGGATCAGCCCCAGCATTTT.

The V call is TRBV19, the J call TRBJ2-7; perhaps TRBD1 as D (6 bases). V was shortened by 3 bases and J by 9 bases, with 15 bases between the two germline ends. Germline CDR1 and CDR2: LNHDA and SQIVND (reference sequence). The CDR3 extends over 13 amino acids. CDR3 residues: CASSMGDTFRQYF. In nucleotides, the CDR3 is TGTGCCAGTAGTATGGGGGACACTTTTCGGCAGTACTTC.

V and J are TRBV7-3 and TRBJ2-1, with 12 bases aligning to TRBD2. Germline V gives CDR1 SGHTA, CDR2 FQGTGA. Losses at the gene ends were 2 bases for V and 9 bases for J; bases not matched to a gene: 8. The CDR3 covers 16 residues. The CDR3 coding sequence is TGTGCCAGCAGCTTATCGGCTAGCGGGAGGGCTGGTGAGCAGTTCTTC. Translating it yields CASSLSASGRAGEQFF.

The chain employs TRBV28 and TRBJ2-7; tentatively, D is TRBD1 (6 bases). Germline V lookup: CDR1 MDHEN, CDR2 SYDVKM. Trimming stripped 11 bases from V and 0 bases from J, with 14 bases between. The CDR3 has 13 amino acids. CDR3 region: CAARDTTSYEQYF. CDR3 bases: TGTGCCGCCCGGGACACCACCTCCTACGAGCAGTACTTC.